The 30 T cell receptor beta chains listed next were all sequenced from one sample in a study of blood T cell repertoires in COVID-19 (dated by TCRdb to the early 2020s). Library method: the immunoSEQ multiplex PCR assay. TCRdb took this table from immuneACCESS and kept in-frame rearrangements with V and J called. Such tables lack part of the clones; where checked against another copy, unresolved V genes explain under half of the gap, and the rest is unexplained. In all, the sample holds some 200,000 clones, and 75% to 90% of those were seen once. Clones ranked in the top ten supply under 5.5% of the sample. The sequenced sample consisted of peripheral blood. These receptors were obtained from a woman between 40 and 50 years old with acute or convalescent COVID-19.

The chain joins TRBV4-1 to TRBJ2-5, with 7 positions matching TRBD2. After removal of 4 bases from V and 5 bases from J, the junction contained 7 bases not matched to a gene. CDR1 MGHRA and CDR2 YSYEKL come from the germline V gene. This CDR3 comprises 14 residues. The CDR3 spells CASSLWGGEETQYF. The DNA for the CDR3 is TGCGCCAGCAGCCTCTGGGGGGGGGAGGAGACCCAGTACTTC.

V gene TRBV5-1 combines with J gene TRBJ1-2; D unresolved. CDR1 SGHRS and CDR2 YFSETQ come from the germline V gene. This CDR3 contains 13 residues. Trimming took 4 bases from V and 4 from J, leaving 11 bases between them. The chain's CDR3 is CASSEEGVYGYTF. In DNA, the CDR3 is TGCGCCAGCAGCGAAGAGGGAGTCTATGGCTACACCTTC.

This CDR3 is CASSRDRDYEQYV. The DNA of the CDR3 is TGTGCCAGCTCCCGGGACAGGGACTACGAGCAGTACGTC. This chain links TRBV18 with TRBJ2-7, with TRBD1 matching over 9 bases. J gave up 3 bases and V 6 bases, and 3 bases lay outside the gene matches. CDR3 length equals 13 residues. Per the germline V gene, CDR1 is KGHSH and CDR2 is LQKENI.

This chain connects TRBV7-8 to TRBJ1-2; 7 bases align to TRBD1. Trimming at V came to 4 bases and at J to 1 base, leaving 3 bases not matched to a gene. The CDR3 runs to 14 residues. Per the germline V gene, CDR1 is SGHVS and CDR2 is FQNEAQ. CDR3 protein: CASSYRDSNYGYTF. In DNA form, the CDR3 reads TGTGCCAGCAGCTACCGGGACAGTAACTATGGCTACACCTTC.

This chain joins TRBV11-2 and TRBJ1-4, with a weak D call TRBD1 (5 bases). Germline lookup yields CDR1 SGHAT and CDR2 FQNNGV. CDR3 length: 14 amino acids. Trimming removed 6 bases from V and 2 bases from J, with 10 bases in between. Here the CDR3 DNA reads TGTGCCAGCAGTTCAGGGATGACTAATGAAAAACTGTTTTTT. It codes for CASSSGMTNEKLFF. Supplemented by reference TRBV11-2 and TRBJ1-4, the full variable domain reads EAGVAQSPRYKIIEKRQSVAFWCNPISGHATLYWYQQILGQGPKLLIQFQNNGVVDDSQLPKDRFSAERLKGVDSTLKIQPAKLEDSAVYLCASSSGMTNEKLFFGSGTQLSVL.

The rearrangement joins TRBV5-6 to TRBJ2-7; 8 bases map to TRBD1. CDR1 and CDR2 from the germline V gene are SGHDT and YYEEEE. The length of the CDR3 is 19 residues. J gave up 3 bases and V 4 bases, and 21 bases lay outside the gene matches. CDR3 sequence (DNA): TGTGCCAGCAGCCCTTACGCACGAATTAGACAGGGGTCCTACTACGAGCAGTACGTC. It specifies CASSPYARIRQGSYYEQYV.

The J gene is TRBJ1-4, the V gene TRBV12-3 or TRBV12-4; D unclear. V gave up 3 bases and J gave up 10 bases, with 6 bases separating them. The CDR3 loop spans 11 amino acids. The CDR3 coding sequence is TGTGCCAGCAGTTTTGGAGGAAAACTGTTTTTT. It codes for CASSFGGKLFF.

This chain connects TRBV7-9 to TRBJ2-7; TRBD1 might be the D (6 bases). Trimming cost V 3 bases and J 4 bases, with 7 bases left between them. CDR3 length: 12 amino acids. CDR1 and CDR2 (germline): SEHNR, FQNEAQ (reference sequence). The CDR3 coding sequence is TGTGCCAGCAGCTTGGGGGCTTACGAGCAGTACGTC. Protein sequence: CASSLGAYEQYV.

The CDR3 here is CASSFGGAFYNEQFF. As DNA, the CDR3 is TGTGCCAGCAGCTTCGGGGGGGCCTTCTACAATGAGCAGTTCTTC. This chain connects TRBV5-4 to TRBJ2-1; 8 nucleotides align to TRBD2. V lost 2 bases to trimming and J lost 3 bases; unmatched junction nucleotides: 4. CDR3 length: 15 amino acids. CDR1 and CDR2 (germline): SGHNT, YYREEE (reference sequence).

The genes are TRBV13 and TRBJ1-2; 8 bases agree with TRBD1. CDR1 is PRHDT and CDR2 is FYEKMQ in the germline V gene (reference sequence). The CDR3 length is 14 residues. The trim removed 4 bases at V and 6 bases at J, leaving 7 bases unmatched. CDR3 region: CASSSWTGPNGYTF. CDR3 in DNA: TGTGCCAGCAGCTCATGGACAGGGCCTAATGGCTACACCTTC. The full variable domain, in which reference TRBV13 and TRBJ1-2 provide the parts outside the CDR3, is AAGVIQSPRHLIKEKRETATLKCYPIPRHDTVYWYQQGPGQDPQFLISFYEKMQSDKGSIPDRFSAQQFSDYHSELNMSSLELGDSALYFCASSSWTGPNGYTFGSGTRLTVV.

The chain joins TRBV19 to TRBJ2-2; 9 nucleotides align to TRBD1. Germline V gene data show CDR1 as LNHDA and CDR2 as SQIVND (reference sequence). CDR3 length: 14 amino acids. J was trimmed by 4 bases and V by 9 bases; bases with no gene match: 6. CDR3 bases: TGTGCCAGCAGGGGACAGGGAAGCACCGGGGAGCTGTTTTTT. It encodes CASRGQGSTGELFF.

This clone was detected once. Germline and junction disagree at one end, which may indicate a read error. J is TRBJ1-1 and V is TRBV6-2 or TRBV6-3; D ambiguous. The CDR3 has 15 residues. Germline CDR1 is MNHEY and CDR2 is SVGEGT. CDR3 in DNA: TGTGCTAGCAGTCCCTGGACGGCCTCGGAGGCTGAAGCTTTCTTT. It is translated as CASSPWTASEAEAFF.

This clone was found a few times. The chain has TRBV5-8 and TRBJ1-3; D remains unclear. The CDR3 is 15 residues long. CDR1 SGHTS and CDR2 YDEGEE come from the germline V gene. Trimming stripped 4 bases from V and 4 bases from J, with 15 bases between. CDR3: CASSLRGQAGNTIYF. DNA of the CDR3: TGTGCCAGCAGCCTTCGCGGGCAGGCCGGAAACACCATATATTTT.

The chain combines TRBV5-5 with TRBJ2-7; 8 nucleotides line up with TRBD2. This CDR3 contains 14 residues. Trimming took 1 base from V and 4 from J; bases not matched to a gene: 4. Per germline, CDR1 SGHKS and CDR2 YYEKEE (reference sequence). This CDR3 is CASSLSGGLYEQYV. CDR3 nucleotides: TGTGCCAGCAGCTTGTCGGGGGGGCTTTACGAGCAGTACGTC.

The chain employs TRBV21-1 and TRBJ1-4; the table's D call, TRBD1, was not checked against the DNA. TRBV21-1 is marked as a pseudogene. The CDR3 is 18 residues long. CDR3 sequence: CASSAPWGQGKKDEKLFF. The DNA of the CDR3 is TGTGCCAGCAGCGCTCCATGGGGCCAGGGTAAAAAGGATGAAAAACTGTTTTTT.

The V call is TRBV5-1, the J call TRBJ2-2; 9 nucleotides agree with TRBD1. V gave up 5 bases and J gave up 5 bases; unmatched junction bases: 10. Germline lookup yields CDR1 SGHRS and CDR2 YFSETQ. CDR3 size: 16 residues. The CDR3 region is CASRRSGTGRTGELFF. The DNA for the CDR3 is TGCGCCAGCAGGCGCTCCGGGACAGGGAGAACCGGGGAGCTGTTTTTT.

The chain employs TRBV19 and TRBJ1-3; a possible D gene is TRBD1 (6 bases). The V gene lost 3 bases and the J gene lost 2 bases, with 11 bases spanning the gap. This CDR3 spans 15 amino acids. Per germline, CDR1 LNHDA and CDR2 SQIVND (reference sequence). The CDR3: CASSIGAGAGNTIYF. DNA for the CDR3: TGTGCCAGTAGTATCGGAGCAGGGGCTGGAAACACCATATATTTT.

V and J are TRBV6-5 and TRBJ1-2; possibly TRBD1 for D (5 bases). This CDR3 spans 12 amino acids. Trimming stripped 8 bases from V and 2 bases from J, with 9 bases between. Germline V gives CDR1 MNHEY, CDR2 SVGAGI. This CDR3 is CASVGGNYGYTF. The CDR3 DNA follows: TGTGCCAGCGTTGGGGGGAACTATGGCTACACCTTC.

The chain uses TRBV6-1 and TRBJ1-2; TRBD1 matches 8 bases. The CDR3 has 13 amino acids. Germline V gene lookup returns CDR1 MNHNS and CDR2 SASEGT. V dropped 3 bases and J dropped 7; count of bases not matched to a gene: 4. This chain's CDR3 is CASSEQGAAGYTF. CDR3 in DNA: TGTGCCAGCAGTGAGCAGGGGGCGGCTGGCTACACCTTC.

The rearrangement joins TRBV2 to TRBJ1-2, with D possibly being TRBD1 (5 bases). The CDR3 sequence is 15 residues long. Germline V gives CDR1 SNHLY, CDR2 FYNNEI. Trimming shortened V by 7 bases and J by 0 bases, and 15 bases separated the two germline ends. The CDR3 loop reads CASINSRGSNYGYTF. CDR3 coding DNA: TGTGCCAGCATTAACTCGCGGGGCTCTAACTATGGCTACACCTTC.

In its sample, this clone was seen a few times. V gene TRBV11-2 combines with J gene TRBJ2-1; 7 bases are shared with TRBD2. With V trimmed by 2 bases and J by 4 bases, 11 bases remained unmatched. The CDR3 length is 17 residues. Germline V gene lookup returns CDR1 SGHAT and CDR2 FQNNGV. The CDR3 DNA sequence: TGTGCCAGCAGCTTACGCAATAGCCCTAGCGGATACAATGAGCAGTTCTTC. Protein sequence: CASSLRNSPSGYNEQFF.

The V gene is TRBV5-4, the J gene TRBJ2-5; D possibly corresponds to TRBD1 (7 bases). The CDR3 extends over 16 amino acids. Germline V CDR1 and CDR2: SGHNT, YYREEE (reference sequence). V was trimmed by 3 bases and J by 2 bases, leaving 17 bases between them. This CDR3 reads CASSSFNRGGQETQYF. The CDR3 region has the DNA TGTGCCAGCAGCTCCTTTAACAGGGGAGGACAAGAGACCCAGTACTTC.

V is TRBV7-2 and J is TRBJ2-7, with 11 bases aligning to TRBD2. The trim removed 5 bases at V and 0 bases at J, leaving 3 bases unmatched. Germline V lookup: CDR1 SGHTA, CDR2 FQGNSA. The CDR3 covers 15 residues. CDR3 coding DNA: TGTGCCAGCAGCATTAGCGGGGGGGGCTCCTACGAGCAGTACGTC. This translates into CASSISGGGSYEQYV.

The chain employs TRBV2 and TRBJ2-5, with D unresolved. The ends were cut back, 4 bases at V and 12 bases at J, with 21 bases in the middle. Germline CDR1 and CDR2: SNHLY and FYNNEI. The CDR3 consists of 14 residues. CDR3 in amino acids: CASSGLGRQRPKYF. DNA of the CDR3: TGTGCCAGCAGTGGGCTTGGAAGGCAGCGTCCCAAGTACTTC.

The chain links TRBV2 to TRBJ1-3; D remains ambiguous. The germline CDR1 and CDR2 sequences are SNHLY and FYNNEI. V was shortened by 5 bases and J by 0 bases, with 8 bases between the two germline ends. The CDR3 spans 14 residues. CDR3 residues: CASSSGSSGNTIYF. The CDR3 coding sequence is TGTGCCAGCAGTTCCGGGTCCTCTGGAAACACCATATATTTT.

This chain connects TRBV28 to TRBJ2-4; 7 bases line up with TRBD2. The CDR3 is 14 residues long. Germline-derived CDR1 and CDR2 are MDHEN and SYDVKM. J gave up 2 bases and V 8 bases, and 6 bases lay outside the gene matches. DNA for the CDR3: TGTGCCAGCGGGGAGGGATTTCCCAAAAACATTCAGTACTTC. It codes for CASGEGFPKNIQYF.

This clone was seen a few times. V is TRBV9 and J is TRBJ1-2; D gene unclear. CDR3 length: 15 residues. From germline, CDR1 is SGDLS and CDR2 YYNGEE. V lost 6 bases, J lost 3 bases, and 18 bases lay in between. CDR3 sequence: CASTKRRHEDYGYTF. The CDR3 nucleotides read TGTGCCAGCACCAAGCGGCGTCATGAGGACTATGGCTACACCTTC.

V and J are TRBV2 and TRBJ1-5; D is possibly TRBD1 (5 bases). Germline assignment: CDR1 SNHLY and CDR2 FYNNEI. V was shortened by 5 bases and J by 8 bases, with 13 bases between the two germline ends. This CDR3 region has 13 residues. Written as DNA, the CDR3 is TGTGCCAGCAGTCCCGACAGTCACAAGCCCCAGCATTTT. Its protein is CASSPDSHKPQHF.

J is TRBJ2-1 and V is TRBV5-1; 7 positions match TRBD1. Trimming cost V 3 bases and J 5 bases; bases outside gene matches: 8. CDR1 and CDR2 from the germline V gene are SGHRS and YFSETQ. CDR3 size: 15 residues. CDR3 sequence reads: CASSSPGTANNEQFF. In DNA form, the CDR3 reads TGCGCCAGCAGCTCCCCCGGGACAGCCAACAATGAGCAGTTCTTC. Looking up the rest from reference TRBV5-1 and TRBJ2-1 gives the full variable domain: KAGVTQTPRYLIKTRGQQVTLSCSPISGHRSVSWYQQTPGQGLQFLFEYFSETQRNKGNFPGRFSGRQFSNSRSEMNVSTLELGDSALYLCASSSPGTANNEQFFGPGTRLTVL.

The chain joins TRBV25-1 to TRBJ1-2; D gene ambiguous. Trimming removed 5 bases at V and 0 bases at J, with 10 bases between. The germline V gene has CDR1 MGHDK and CDR2 SYGVNS. CDR3 length: 14 amino acids. CDR3 nucleotide sequence: TGTGCCAGCAGTACCCTCGGGGCTAACTATGGCTACACCTTC. Amino acids: CASSTLGANYGYTF.